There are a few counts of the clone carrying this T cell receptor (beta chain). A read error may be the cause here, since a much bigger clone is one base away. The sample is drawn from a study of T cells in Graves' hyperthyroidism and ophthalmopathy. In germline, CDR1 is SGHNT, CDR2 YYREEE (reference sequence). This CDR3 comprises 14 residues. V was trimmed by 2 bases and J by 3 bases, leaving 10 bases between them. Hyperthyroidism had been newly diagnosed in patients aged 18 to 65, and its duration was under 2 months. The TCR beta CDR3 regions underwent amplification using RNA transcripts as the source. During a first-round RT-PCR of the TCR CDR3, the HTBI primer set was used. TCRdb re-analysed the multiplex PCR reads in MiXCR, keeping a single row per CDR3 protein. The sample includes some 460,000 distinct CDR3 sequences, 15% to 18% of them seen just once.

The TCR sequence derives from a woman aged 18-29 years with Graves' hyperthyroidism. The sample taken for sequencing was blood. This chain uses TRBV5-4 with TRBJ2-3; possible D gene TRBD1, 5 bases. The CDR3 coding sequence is TGTGCCAGCAGCTTAGGCAGGGTAACAGATACGCAGTATTTT. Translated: CASSLGRVTDTQYF.